Each of the 9 T cell receptor beta chains below was sequenced from the same sample in a study of regulatory T cells in long-lasting Graves disease. Time point specified: newly diagnosed GD, antithyroid drugs for less than 3 months. Scientists built the TCR library using RNA that was extracted from PBMCs. Construction of TCR beta libraries relied on iRepertoire HTBI primers and on Arm-PCR targeting CDR3 regions. In TCRdb, the multiplex PCR reads were re-called with MiXCR into one record per CDR3 protein. The data show about 210,000 distinct CDR3 sequences, around 20% seen once. This same sample was also taken into another study, of T cells in Graves' hyperthyroidism and ophthalmopathy.

The source was peripheral blood mononuclear cells (PBMCs), collected at new diagnosis, from a patient treated with antithyroid drugs. The receptor set was obtained from a woman aged 25 to 45 with Graves disease.

This clonotype has a count of ten or more. V is TRBV20-1 and J is TRBJ2-6; 7 positions match TRBD2. Germline lookup yields CDR1 DFQATT and CDR2 SNEGSKA (reference sequence). V shed 1 base, J shed 4 bases, and the junction held 7 bases outside the gene matches. This CDR3 region has 16 residues. The chain's CDR3 is CSARGEGKNGANVLTF. The DNA for the CDR3 is TGCAGTGCTAGAGGGGAGGGGAAGAACGGGGCCAACGTCCTGACTTTC.

The V call is TRBV5-4, the J call TRBJ2-2; 8 bases line up with TRBD2. Germline V lookup: CDR1 SGHNT, CDR2 YYREEE (reference sequence). The CDR3 contains 15 residues. V gave up 4 bases and J gave up 6 bases; unmatched junction bases: 8. CDR3 amino acids: CASSRAGLGSGELFF. The CDR3 region has the DNA TGTGCCAGCAGCCGAGCGGGACTAGGGTCCGGGGAGCTGTTTTTT.

This clonotype was counted at least ten times. The chain has TRBV2 and TRBJ2-3; no firm D call. The germline gives CDR1 SNHLY, CDR2 FYNNEI. The V gene lost 3 bases and the J gene lost 0 bases, with 4 bases spanning the gap. The CDR3 contains 13 residues. DNA for the CDR3: TGTGCCAGCAGTGAGGCGAGCACAGATACGCAGTATTTT. Encoded protein: CASSEASTDTQYF.

This clonotype was seen more than once but under ten times. This sequence joins TRBV18 and TRBJ2-7, with D maybe TRBD2 (7 bases). Germline V lookup: CDR1 KGHSH, CDR2 LQKENI. V was trimmed by 2 bases and J by 13 bases, leaving 15 bases between them. The CDR3 loop spans 12 amino acids. CDR3 sequence: CASSPSRGDTYF. Here the CDR3 DNA reads TGTGCCAGCTCACCAAGTCGGGGGGACACTTACTTC.

Points on this clonotype: One junction end disagrees with the germline gene, perhaps due to a read error. This sequence joins TRBV12-3 or TRBV12-4 and TRBJ2-5, with 9 nucleotides matching TRBD2. The CDR3 runs to 17 residues. The CDR3 protein is CASSLVGGGRAGETRYF. In DNA form, the CDR3 reads TGTGCCAGCAGTTTAGTCGGAGGCGGGAGGGCCGGGGAGACCCGGTACTTC.

In its sample, this clonotype was seen many times. The J gene is TRBJ2-1, the V gene TRBV9; TRBD2 matches 12 bases. V shed 2 bases, J shed 6 bases, and the junction held 3 bases outside the gene matches. The germline gives CDR1 SGDLS, CDR2 YYNGEE. The CDR3 runs to 15 residues. CDR3 loop: CASSVTSGRLNEQFF. As DNA, the CDR3 is TGTGCCAGCAGCGTTACTAGCGGGAGGCTCAATGAGCAGTTCTTC.

This clonotype was seen many times. This chain connects TRBV20-1 to TRBJ2-7; tentatively, D is TRBD2 (6 bases). Germline V gene lookup returns CDR1 DFQATT and CDR2 SNEGSKA (reference sequence). V was cut by 0 bases and J by 3 bases, with 15 bases left in between. CDR3 length: 15 amino acids. Written as DNA, the CDR3 is TGCAGTGCTAGAGATCAAGGCGGGGTTCGCTACGAGCAGTACTTC. It translates to CSARDQGGVRYEQYF.

This clonotype was seen at least ten times. This chain uses TRBV2 with TRBJ1-5; the D gene is possibly TRBD1 (6 bases). Deletions cut 3 bases from V and 0 bases from J, with 15 bases between. Germline CDR1 and CDR2: SNHLY and FYNNEI. This CDR3 is built from 17 residues. In DNA form, the CDR3 reads TGTGCCAGCAGTGAGCCGGACAGCCTTTCTAGCAATCAGCCCCAGCATTTT. It is translated as CASSEPDSLSSNQPQHF.

This clonotype has at least ten counts. The rearrangement uses TRBV20-1 and TRBJ1-5; 7 bases map to TRBD1. In germline, CDR1 is DFQATT, CDR2 SNEGSKA (reference sequence). This CDR3 spans 14 amino acids. J lost 1 base, V lost 6 bases, and 6 bases had no gene match. As DNA, the CDR3 is TGCAGTGCCACCGACAGGGCCAGCAATCAGCCCCAGCATTTT. Protein: CSATDRASNQPQHF.